The 19 T cell receptor beta chains below all came from one sample that was sequenced in a study of long-term antiretroviral therapy in people with HIV. Survey-level immunoSEQ v3.0 assays were run. Clones were sequenced by immunoSEQ multiplex PCR, and TCRdb holds only the in-frame ones, with some missing. The data contain approximately 25,000 clones, 65% to 80% of them singletons. The source material was unsorted PBMCs, sampled 1.2 years after starting antiretroviral therapy. The source is a woman between 40 and 50 years old with HIV.

This sequence joins TRBV13 and TRBJ1-1, with TRBD1 matching 7 bases. CDR1 and CDR2 (germline): PRHDT, FYEKMQ (reference sequence). The CDR3 covers 12 residues. V lost 6 bases to trimming and J lost 6 bases; unmatched junction nucleotides: 4. The CDR3 region has the DNA TGTGCCAGCAGAGCAGGGGGGGCTGAAGCTTTCTTT. This codes for CASRAGGAEAFF.

This clone has a single count. This chain joins TRBV18 and TRBJ1-2; D remains ambiguous. From germline, CDR1 is KGHSH and CDR2 LQKENI. This CDR3 comprises 16 residues. The V end lost 2 bases, the J end lost 2 bases, and 15 bases lay between the germline ends. The CDR3: CASSPEMAEANYGYTF. The CDR3 coding sequence is TGTGCCAGCTCACCAGAGATGGCAGAGGCGAACTATGGCTACACCTTC.

This chain connects TRBV30 to TRBJ1-2, with D perhaps TRBD1 (5 bases). The CDR3 covers 15 residues. Germline values: CDR1 GTSNPN, CDR2 SVGIG (reference sequence). The germline V and J ends were trimmed by 4 bases and 2 bases, with 17 bases remaining between them. CDR3 sequence: CAWMIGLRQNYGYTF. CDR3 nucleotides: TGTGCCTGGATGATTGGACTCAGACAGAACTATGGCTACACCTTC.

The chain is built from TRBV6-5 and TRBJ2-6; D gene uncertain. V gave up 2 bases and J gave up 0 bases, with 8 bases separating them. The CDR3 runs to 16 residues. CDR1 MNHEY and CDR2 SVGAGI come from the germline V gene. CDR3 amino acids: CASSYPSDSGANVLTF. The DNA for the CDR3 is TGTGCCAGCAGTTACCCGAGCGACTCTGGGGCCAACGTCCTGACTTTC.

This clone has just one count. The chain uses TRBV9 and TRBJ2-2; a possible D gene is TRBD2 (6 bases). V was cut by 2 bases and J by 0 bases, with 14 bases left in between. The CDR3 runs 17 residues. In germline, CDR1 is SGDLS, CDR2 YYNGEE. The CDR3 spells CASSVRDSGSNTGELFF. The CDR3, as DNA: TGTGCCAGCAGCGTTAGGGATAGCGGCTCGAACACCGGGGAGCTGTTTTTT. Together with reference TRBV9 and TRBJ2-2, the CDR3 gives the full variable domain: DSGVTQTPKHLITATGQRVTLRCSPRSGDLSVYWYQQSLDQGLQFLIQYYNGEERAKGNILERFSAQQFPDLHSELNLSSLELGDSALYFCASSVRDSGSNTGELFFGEGSRLTVL.

The J gene is TRBJ2-3, the V gene TRBV4-3, with TRBD2 identical over 11 bases. Germline CDR1 and CDR2: LGHNA and YSLEER. The CDR3 spans 18 residues. V shed 0 bases, J shed 6 bases, and the junction held 11 bases outside the gene matches. The CDR3 spells CASSQDHLLAGGRDTQYF. CDR3 nucleotide sequence: TGCGCCAGCAGCCAAGATCATTTGCTAGCGGGGGGAAGGGATACGCAGTATTTT.

The chain uses TRBV7-6 and TRBJ2-2; 11 bases match TRBD2. V dropped 5 bases and J dropped 6; count of bases not matched to a gene: 8. The length of the CDR3 is 16 residues. Per the germline V gene, CDR1 is SGHVS and CDR2 is FNYEAQ. The CDR3 coding sequence is TGTGCCAGCAGCGATACTAGCGGGAGTAAACCCGGGGAGCTGTTTTTT. Protein product: CASSDTSGSKPGELFF.

V is TRBV4-3 and J is TRBJ1-4, with 10 nucleotides matching TRBD1. V shed 1 base, J shed 7 bases, and the junction held 6 bases outside the gene matches. The germline CDR1 and CDR2 sequences are LGHNA and YSLEER. This CDR3 region has 16 residues. Here the CDR3 DNA reads TGCGCCAGCAGCCAAGGCCCGGGACAGGGGTTTGAAAAACTGTTTTTT. The encoded protein is CASSQGPGQGFEKLFF.

The chain has TRBV18 and TRBJ2-1; the D gene could be TRBD1 or TRBD2 (5 bases each). Germline loops: CDR1 KGHSH, CDR2 LQKENI. With 1 base removed from V and 5 bases from J, the gap between germline ends came to 12 bases. This CDR3 is built from 15 residues. CDR3 coding DNA: TGTGCCAGCTCACCACGGGGGAATCTCAACAATGAGCAGTTCTTC. Residues: CASSPRGNLNNEQFF.

This rearrangement joins TRBV7-9 to TRBJ2-7; no clear D gene. V gave up 5 bases and J gave up 6 bases, with 11 bases separating them. The germline gives CDR1 SEHNR, CDR2 FQNEAQ (reference sequence). The CDR3 totals 12 residues. The CDR3 region has the DNA TGTGCCAGCAGCCTCCCGGGTTTCGAGCAGTACTTC. As protein: CASSLPGFEQYF.

CDR3 nucleotide sequence: TGTGCCAGCAGCTTAGGGCCCAGGGAGGAGGAGACCCAGTACTTC. Encoded protein: CASSLGPREEETQYF. This chain uses TRBV7-9 with TRBJ2-5; D might be TRBD2 (6 bases). The germline V gene has CDR1 SEHNR and CDR2 FQNEAQ (reference sequence). The V gene lost 1 base and the J gene lost 5 bases, with 14 bases spanning the gap. CDR3 length: 15 amino acids.

This clone showed up just a few times. This chain connects TRBV10-3 to TRBJ2-5, with a weak D call TRBD1 (6 bases). V lost 5 bases and J 7 bases, leaving 11 bases between the germline ends. The germline gives CDR1 ENHRY, CDR2 SYGVKD. The CDR3 is 12 amino acids. CDR3 sequence reads: CAISPDSRTQYF. CDR3 bases: TGTGCCATCAGTCCGGACAGCCGGACCCAGTACTTC.

This clone was found a few times. The chain joins TRBV5-4 to TRBJ1-1; D is perhaps TRBD1 (6 bases). In germline, CDR1 is SGHNT, CDR2 YYREEE (reference sequence). This CDR3 comprises 15 residues. V shed 5 bases and J shed 1 base, with 15 bases lying between them. This CDR3 is CASRRTGRGNTEAFF. The CDR3 DNA sequence: TGTGCCAGCAGACGTACAGGGCGGGGGAACACTGAAGCTTTCTTT.

The chain joins TRBV5-4 to TRBJ2-7; 10 nucleotides match TRBD1. Germline V lookup: CDR1 SGHNT, CDR2 YYREEE (reference sequence). The CDR3 is made up of 13 amino acids. V shed 5 bases and J 4 bases; nucleotides not matched to a gene: 3. The CDR3: CASRRQGAYEQYF. CDR3 coding DNA: TGTGCCAGCAGACGACAGGGGGCTTACGAGCAGTACTTC.

The chain carries TRBV7-2 and TRBJ1-6; 11 nucleotides agree with TRBD1. The ends lost 6 bases at V and 10 bases at J; junction bases unmatched: 8. The CDR3 is 15 amino acids. Germline lookup yields CDR1 SGHTA and CDR2 FQGNSA. The CDR3: CASSSAGTGGSPLHF. The DNA for the CDR3 is TGTGCCAGCAGTTCCGCCGGGACAGGGGGATCACCCCTCCACTTT.

The rearrangement links TRBV13 to TRBJ1-1, with a tentative D call TRBD1 (5 bases). Germline CDR1 reads PRHDT; CDR2 reads FYEKMQ (reference sequence). The V end was cut by 0 bases, the J end by 11 bases, with 16 bases between. The length of the CDR3 is 14 residues. The CDR3, as DNA: TGTGCCAGCAGCTTAGGTGGGGGTAGTGGCGGGGCTTTCTTT. Its translation is CASSLGGGSGGAFF.

The J gene is TRBJ2-7, the V gene TRBV2; D unclear. Germline V gene lookup returns CDR1 SNHLY and CDR2 FYNNEI. The ends were cut back, 2 bases at V and 9 bases at J, with 14 bases in the middle. The CDR3 sequence is 13 residues long. CDR3 DNA sequence: TGTGCCAGCAGTGAAATAGAGGCCGTGGGGCAGTACTTC. Its translation is CASSEIEAVGQYF.

The V gene is TRBV27, the J gene TRBJ2-1; 7 nucleotides align to TRBD1. The CDR3 consists of 15 residues. The germline V gene has CDR1 MNHEY and CDR2 SMNVEV (reference sequence). J was trimmed by 8 bases and V by 6 bases; bases with no gene match: 13. DNA for the CDR3: TGTGCCAGCAGGGCCGGGACAGCCTATACCCATGAGCAGTTCTTC. Its protein is CASRAGTAYTHEQFF.

V and J are TRBV9 and TRBJ1-5, with no clear D. The CDR3 contains 13 residues. Germline V gene sequence: CDR1 SGDLS, CDR2 YYNGEE. V lost 0 bases and J lost 7, with 8 bases in between. CDR3 residues: CASSVAGGQPQHF. The CDR3 bases are TGTGCCAGCAGCGTAGCTGGAGGGCAGCCCCAGCATTTT.